A selection of T cell receptor beta chains follows, all from one sample in a study of CD8 T cells in Susac syndrome. TCRdb fed the immunoSEQ multiplex PCR reads into MiXCR, producing one record per CDR3 protein. The top ten clones hold 0.095% to 0.12% of a sample with hundreds of thousands of distinct CDR3 sequences, about 96% of them seen once. Sequencing was done on a sample of CD4+ T cells from PBMCs. The origin of the receptors is a human donor with Susac syndrome. CDR3s include the opening cysteine and the closing phenylalanine or tryptophan. Each record gives: V gene, clone size, D gene, J gene, CDR3 protein, CDR3 DNA. D genes are given only for firm matches. Where a row states a size, it is once, few, many or the class of an expanded clone; other rows omit it.

>TRBV7-3|-|-|TRBJ1-2
CASSSQQGGGYTF
TGTGCCAGCAGTTCTCAGCAGGGAGGTGGCTACACCTTC
>TRBV23-1|-|-|TRBJ2-2
CASSEQVANTGELFF
TGCGCCAGCAGTGAGCAGGTGGCGAACACCGGGGAGCTGTTTTTT
>TRBV27|-|-|TRBJ2-7
CASSLRDGSYEQYF
TGTGCCAGCAGTTTACGGGACGGCTCCTACGAGCAGTACTTC
>TRBV29-1|-|-|TRBJ1-2
CSDSRGAGYTF
TGCAGCGATTCTCGGGGTGCTGGCTACACCTTC
>TRBV5-4|-|TRBD2|TRBJ2-5
CASSSGTSGKETQYF
TGTGCCAGCAGCTCCGGGACTAGCGGGAAAGAGACCCAGTACTTC
>TRBV30|-|-|TRBJ1-2
CAWSFTTGNGYTF
TGTGCCTGGAGCTTCACTACAGGGAATGGCTACACCTTC
>TRBV30|-|-|TRBJ1-5
CAWRTRPVQGNNQPQHF
TGTGCCTGGAGGACCCGTCCGGTACAGGGAAACAATCAGCCCCAGCATTTT
>TRBV20-1|-|TRBD2|TRBJ2-7
CSARWSSGSGEQYF
TGCAGTGCTAGATGGTCTAGCGGATCTGGCGAGCAGTACTTC
>TRBV20-1|-|TRBD1|TRBJ2-7
CSAGDSREQYF
TGCAGTGCTGGGGACAGCCGCGAGCAGTACTTC
>TRBV5-4|once|TRBD2|TRBJ2-5
CASSIERESQETQYF
TGTGCCAGCAGCATCGAGCGGGAGAGCCAAGAGACCCAGTACTTC
>TRBV5-1|-|-|TRBJ1-2
CASTGTLEGGYTF
TGCGCCAGCACGGGGACCCTCGAAGGGGGCTACACCTTC